One sample yielded the 16 T cell receptor beta chains listed below, sequenced in a study of OX40 agonist ivuxolimab in advanced cancers. Profiling relied on immunoSEQ multiplex PCR, and the TCRdb table lists in-frame clones only, not all of them. The table lists some 70,000 clones, roughly 92% of them singletons. The source material was CD4+ or CD8+ T cells sorted from blood, sampled in a trial of the OX40 agonist ivuxolimab. These receptors were collected from an adult with an advanced solid tumor such as melanoma, head and neck, liver or kidney cancer.

J is TRBJ1-1 and V is TRBV30, with D possibly being TRBD1 (5 bases). V lost 3 bases to trimming and J lost 4 bases, with 15 bases between them. CDR3 length: 14 amino acids. Germline V gives CDR1 GTSNPN, CDR2 SVGIG (reference sequence). CDR3 nucleotides: TGTGCCTGGAGGGGGTCCCAGGGTGGCACTGAAGCTTTCTTT. Protein product: CAWRGSQGGTEAFF. Full variable domain (rest looked up from reference TRBV30 and TRBJ1-1): SQTIHQWPATLVQPVGSPLSLECTVEGTSNPNLYWYRQAAGRGLQLLFYSVGIGQISSEVPQNLSASRPQDRQFILSSKKLLLSDSGFYLCAWRGSQGGTEAFFGQGTRLTVV.

This chain connects TRBV11-2 to TRBJ1-5; D unclear. Germline V gives CDR1 SGHAT, CDR2 FQNNGV. V dropped 1 base and J dropped 4 bases, with 8 bases sitting between them. The CDR3 runs to 14 residues. The CDR3 region is CASSLVAGNQPQHF. Here the CDR3 DNA reads TGTGCCAGCAGCTTAGTGGCGGGGAATCAGCCCCAGCATTTT.

The CDR3 is CASSQAGYGYTF. The DNA for the CDR3 is TGCGCCAGCAGCCAAGCAGGCTATGGCTACACCTTC. V is TRBV4-1 and J is TRBJ1-2; D not certain. The CDR3 covers 12 residues. V lost 1 base, J lost 4 bases, and 4 bases lay in between. The germline V gene encodes CDR1 MGHRA and CDR2 YSYEKL.

The chain uses TRBV25-1 and TRBJ2-5, with 7 bases lining up with TRBD1. This CDR3 region has 13 residues. J gave up 5 bases and V 4 bases, and 4 bases lay outside the gene matches. Germline assignment: CDR1 MGHDK and CDR2 SYGVNS. The CDR3 DNA is TGTGCCAGCAGTGCAACAGGGGTGGAGACCCAGTACTTC. This encodes CASSATGVETQYF.

The genes are TRBV5-6 and TRBJ1-2, with a tentative D call TRBD1 (5 bases). The CDR3 is 14 amino acids. The ends were cut back, 4 bases at V and 3 bases at J, with 13 bases in the middle. Germline lookup yields CDR1 SGHDT and CDR2 YYEEEE. CDR3 coding DNA: TGTGCCAGCAGCCCCCGTGAGGGGTACTATGGCTACACCTTC. It translates to CASSPREGYYGYTF.

As for this clone: Mismatch with germline at one junction end may stem from a read error. The chain is built from TRBV6-1 and TRBJ1-2, with D unclear. Germline V gene lookup returns CDR1 MNHNS and CDR2 SASEGT. The CDR3 is 8 amino acids. The CDR3 DNA follows: TGTGCCAGCAGCCCGCAGGCCTTC. Translated: CASSPQAF.

The chain carries TRBV10-1 and TRBJ2-7; 10 nucleotides line up with TRBD1. Germline V CDR1 and CDR2: WNHNN, SYGVQD (reference sequence). The junction had 4 bases not matched to a gene; V was cut back by 0 bases and J by 2 bases. The CDR3 runs to 16 residues. The CDR3 loop reads CASSESGTGDPYEQYF. The CDR3 DNA reads TGCGCCAGCAGTGAGTCCGGGACAGGGGATCCCTACGAGCAGTACTTC.

The CDR3, as DNA: TGTGCCAGCAGCTTAGACGTTCCCTTGGAGCAGTACTTC. Translated: CASSLDVPLEQYF. The genes are TRBV7-2 and TRBJ2-7; D is undetermined. From germline, CDR1 is SGHTA and CDR2 FQGNSA. V was shortened by 1 base and J by 7 bases, with 11 bases between the two germline ends. This CDR3 is 13 amino acids long.

The V gene is TRBV7-2, the J gene TRBJ1-5; the D gene is possibly TRBD1 (6 bases). V lost 4 bases and J lost 0, with 13 bases in between. The germline gives CDR1 SGHTA, CDR2 FQGNSA. CDR3 length equals 16 residues. The CDR3 sequence is CASSSDSVYSNQPQHF. DNA for the CDR3: TGTGCCAGCAGCTCGGACAGTGTATATAGCAATCAGCCCCAGCATTTT.

The CDR3: CASSYSYQEVEQFF. The DNA of the CDR3 is TGTGCCAGCAGTTATTCGTACCAGGAAGTTGAGCAGTTCTTC. The chain uses TRBV6-5 and TRBJ2-1; D not resolved. The V end was cut by 3 bases, the J end by 9 bases, with 15 bases between. The CDR3 loop spans 14 amino acids. CDR1 and CDR2 from the germline V gene are MNHEY and SVGAGI.

This chain connects TRBV7-2 to TRBJ2-2; tentatively, D is TRBD2 (6 bases). Germline loops: CDR1 SGHTA, CDR2 FQGNSA. The V gene lost 7 bases and the J gene lost 7 bases, with 22 bases spanning the gap. There are 16 residues in the CDR3. The CDR3 nucleotides read TGTGCCAGCACCCCCCTAGGACGCGGGGCGGGCGGGGAGCTGTTTTTT. It encodes CASTPLGRGAGGELFF. Full variable domain (missing parts from reference TRBV7-2 and TRBJ2-2): GAGVSQSPSNKVTEKGKDVELRCDPISGHTALYWYRQSLGQGLEFLIYFQGNSAPDKSGLPSDRFSAERTGGSVSTLTIQRTQQEDSAVYLCASTPLGRGAGGELFFGEGSRLTVL.

The rearrangement joins TRBV18 to TRBJ2-7; D is possibly TRBD2 (6 bases). The CDR3 runs to 14 residues. Trimming shortened V by 6 bases and J by 1 base, and 13 bases separated the two germline ends. CDR1 is KGHSH, CDR2 LQKENI, per germline. Here the CDR3 DNA reads TGTGCCAGCTCGACCGGGACTGATTCCTACGAGCAGTACTTC. Translating gives CASSTGTDSYEQYF.

The chain couples TRBV5-6 to TRBJ1-2, with D perhaps matching TRBD1 (6 bases). Germline V gives CDR1 SGHDT, CDR2 YYEEEE. This CDR3 has 15 residues. V was shortened by 0 bases and J by 4 bases, with 13 bases between the two germline ends. CDR3 sequence: CASSLARGPRYGYTF. The DNA of the CDR3 is TGTGCCAGCAGCTTGGCGCGGGGGCCGCGCTATGGCTACACCTTC.

This rearrangement joins TRBV11-3 to TRBJ2-2; 9 nucleotides line up with TRBD1. This CDR3 contains 15 residues. The V and J ends lost 5 bases and 5 bases, in that order; junction bases with no gene match: 6. The germline V gene encodes CDR1 SGHNT and CDR2 YENEEA. Written as DNA, the CDR3 is TGTGCCAGCAGCCCCCGGGACAGGGTAACCGGGGAGCTGTTTTTT. Translating it yields CASSPRDRVTGELFF. Using reference TRBV11-3 and TRBJ2-2 for the parts outside the CDR3, the full variable domain is EAGVVQSPRYKIIEKKQPVAFWCNPISGHNTLYWYLQNLGQGPELLIRYENEEAVDDSQLPKDRFSAERLKGVDSTLKIQPAELGDSAVYLCASSPRDRVTGELFFGEGSRLTVL.

CDR3 residues: CASSTPSGTSYNEQFF. In DNA, the CDR3 is TGTGCCAGCAGCACGCCTTCCGGGACATCCTACAATGAGCAGTTCTTC. The J gene is TRBJ2-1, the V gene TRBV11-3; D is perhaps TRBD1 (6 bases). V lost 5 bases and J lost 1, with 15 bases in between. This CDR3 spans 16 amino acids. Germline V gene sequence: CDR1 SGHNT, CDR2 YENEEA.

This rearrangement joins TRBV6-5 to TRBJ2-7; 9 bases line up with TRBD1. Trimming cost V 8 bases and J 4 bases; bases outside gene matches: 3. From germline, CDR1 is MNHEY and CDR2 SVGAGI. This CDR3 is 12 amino acids long. CDR3 loop: CASGTGPYEQYF. The CDR3 bases are TGTGCCAGCGGGACAGGGCCTTACGAGCAGTACTTC.